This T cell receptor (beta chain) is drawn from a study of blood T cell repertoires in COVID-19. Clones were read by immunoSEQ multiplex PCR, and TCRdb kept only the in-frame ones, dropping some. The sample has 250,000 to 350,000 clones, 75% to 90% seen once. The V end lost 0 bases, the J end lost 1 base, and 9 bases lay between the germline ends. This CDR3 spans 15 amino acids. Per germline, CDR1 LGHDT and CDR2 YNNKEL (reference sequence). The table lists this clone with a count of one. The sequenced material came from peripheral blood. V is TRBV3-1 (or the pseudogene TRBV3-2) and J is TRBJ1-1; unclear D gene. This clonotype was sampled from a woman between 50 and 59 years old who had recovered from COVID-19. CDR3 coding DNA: TGTGCCAGCAGCCAAGAGTTGGCGGGGAACACTGAAGCTTTCTTT. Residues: CASSQELAGNTEAFF.